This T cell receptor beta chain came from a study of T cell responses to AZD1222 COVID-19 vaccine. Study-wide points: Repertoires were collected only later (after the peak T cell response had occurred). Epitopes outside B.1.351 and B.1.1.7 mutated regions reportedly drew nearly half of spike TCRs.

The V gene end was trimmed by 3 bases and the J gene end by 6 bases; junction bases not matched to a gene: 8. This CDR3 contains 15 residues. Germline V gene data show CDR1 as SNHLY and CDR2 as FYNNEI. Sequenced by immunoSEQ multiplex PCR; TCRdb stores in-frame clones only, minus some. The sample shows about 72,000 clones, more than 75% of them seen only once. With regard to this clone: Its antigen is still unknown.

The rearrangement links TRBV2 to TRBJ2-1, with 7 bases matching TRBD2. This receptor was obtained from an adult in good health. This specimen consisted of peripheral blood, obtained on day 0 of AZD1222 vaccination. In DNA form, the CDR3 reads TGTGCCAGCAGTGATAGACGGGGGGACCTCAATGAGCAGTTCTTC. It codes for CASSDRRGDLNEQFF.